This T cell receptor beta chain was recovered during a study of blood T cells in healthy people across ages. Study-level information: About one barcoded beta molecule per two T cells came from capture by template switching.

V lost 5 bases and J 4 bases, leaving 11 bases between the germline ends. The CDR3 has 13 amino acids. As concerns this clonotype: The target antigen is unknown.

Then a second PCR, running roughly 7 to 11 cycles, was carried out with a sample-barcoded 5' primer and a J-beta primer mix. TCRdb independently ran MiXCR on the 5' RACE reads; one entry per CDR3 protein. This sample carries about 1.5 million distinct CDR3 sequences, roughly 45% of them seen once, and the ten largest clones take less than 8%. Findings and caveats of the study: TCR beta diversity, measured per million T cells, fell in a roughly linear way with age.

This sequence originates from a woman between 18 and 30 years old in good health. The chain links TRBV12-3 or TRBV12-4 to TRBJ1-1; a weak D match, TRBD1 (5 bases). The specimen sequenced was blood. CDR3 in DNA: TGTGCCAGCAGTGGCCCACAGGCCACTGAAGCTTTCTTT. Translation: CASSGPQATEAFF.